Below are 32 T cell receptor beta chains sequenced from a single sample in a study of T-cell reconstitution after alpha-beta-depleted transplantation in children. The authors prepared the TCRbeta library with unique molecular identifiers. TCRdb analysed the PCR reads with MiXCR anew, one entry per CDR3 protein. Of some 600,000 distinct CDR3 sequences in the sample, 16% were seen once. Sequences were derived from PBMCs from the stem cell graft donor, sampled from the stem cell graft. The receptors here all came from a human donor who donated a stem cell graft to a child with acute myeloid leukemia.

This clonotype was seen ten or more times. The gene calls are TRBV5-1 and TRBJ1-1, with no clear D. The V gene lost 7 bases and the J gene lost 0 bases, with 13 bases spanning the gap. Germline assignment: CDR1 SGHRS and CDR2 YFSETQ. CDR3 length equals 14 residues. The CDR3, as DNA: TGCGCCAGCCGGACGGAGATACTGAACACTGAAGCTTTCTTT. It specifies CASRTEILNTEAFF.

V usage is TRBV7-9 and J usage is TRBJ1-1, with a possible D match to TRBD1 (6 bases). The CDR3 consists of 15 residues. Between the trimmed V and J ends, which lost 3 bases and 7 bases, there was a span of 18 bases. Germline V gene sequence: CDR1 SEHNR, CDR2 FQNEAQ (reference sequence). CDR3 in amino acids: CASSFLISGQSEAFF. In DNA, the CDR3 is TGTGCCAGCAGCTTCCTAATATCGGGACAAAGTGAAGCTTTCTTT.

In this sample, this clonotype turned up a few times. The V gene is TRBV27, the J gene TRBJ2-7, with 9 bases fitting TRBD1. This CDR3 spans 16 amino acids. Trimming cost V 5 bases and J 3 bases; bases outside gene matches: 11. CDR1 is MNHEY, CDR2 SMNVEV, per germline (reference sequence). The CDR3 DNA follows: TGTGCCAGCAGTCCCGGGACAGGGTCCCTAGACTACGAGCAGTACGTC. Protein sequence: CASSPGTGSLDYEQYV.

On this clonotype: One base away lies a much larger clone, so this may be a sequencing read error. The rearrangement links TRBV20-1 to TRBJ2-3, with 13 bases identical to TRBD2. CDR1 DFQATT and CDR2 SNEGSKA come from the germline V gene (reference sequence). The length of the CDR3 is 18 residues. Trimming removed 8 bases from V and 0 bases from J; junction bases left unmatched: 14. The CDR3 coding sequence is TGCAGTACCGAGCAGACTAGCGGGGGGATCCCTAGCACAGATACGCAGTATTTT. This codes for CSTEQTSGGIPSTDTQYF.

This clonotype was counted at least ten times. This chain joins TRBV29-1 and TRBJ2-1; no reliable D call. CDR1 and CDR2 from the germline V gene are SQVTM and ANQGSEA. The CDR3 sequence is 12 residues long. V lost 1 base, J lost 8 bases, and 9 bases lay in between. The CDR3 region has the DNA TGCAGCGTTGAAGCGGGTTTACATGAGCAGTTCTTC. Its protein is CSVEAGLHEQFF.

CDR3 in amino acids: CASSQDSHGEPQHF. CDR3 DNA: TGTGCCAGCAGTCAGGACAGCCACGGGGAGCCCCAGCATTTT. The genes are TRBV12-3 or TRBV12-4 and TRBJ1-5; TRBD1 is a possible D gene (6 bases). Trimming pared 5 bases from V and 8 bases from J, leaving 16 bases between. This CDR3 has 14 residues.

This clonotype was recorded at least ten times. V is TRBV20-1 and J is TRBJ2-1; 10 bases are shared with TRBD2. This CDR3 region has 14 residues. Germline values: CDR1 DFQATT, CDR2 SNEGSKA (reference sequence). Trimming took 6 bases from V and 4 from J; bases not matched to a gene: 6. The DNA for the CDR3 is TGCAGTGCCCGGCAGCGGGGGGGTTACAATGAGCAGTTCTTC. Translated, it gives CSARQRGGYNEQFF.

The chain joins TRBV20-1 to TRBJ1-5, with D possibly being TRBD1 (6 bases). The V and J ends lost 1 base and 3 bases respectively, with 16 bases between them. The CDR3 consists of 16 residues. CDR1 is DFQATT, CDR2 SNEGSKA, per germline (reference sequence). DNA for the CDR3: TGCAGTGCTAGAGTCCCGGCACAGGGAAACAATCAGCCCCAGCATTTT. Its protein is CSARVPAQGNNQPQHF.

This clonotype was seen at least ten times. The CDR3 nucleotides read TGCAGTGCTCAAAAGGACAGTGCCACAACTAATGAAAAACTGTTTTTT. Its translation is CSAQKDSATTNEKLFF. This sequence joins TRBV20-1 and TRBJ1-4; possible D gene TRBD1, 6 bases. V gave up 5 bases and J gave up 0 bases, with 16 bases separating them. This CDR3 spans 16 amino acids. The germline V gene has CDR1 DFQATT and CDR2 SNEGSKA (reference sequence).

The table lists this clonotype with many counts. This chain joins TRBV20-1 and TRBJ1-5; no clear D gene. The V gene lost 3 bases and the J gene lost 1 base, with 7 bases spanning the gap. The CDR3 spans 13 residues. The V gene's germline CDR1 is DFQATT and CDR2 SNEGSKA (reference sequence). CDR3 protein: CSASEESNQPQHF. DNA of the CDR3: TGCAGTGCTAGCGAAGAAAGCAATCAGCCCCAGCATTTT.

The chain recombines TRBV11-2 with TRBJ1-3; D not resolved. Per germline, CDR1 SGHAT and CDR2 FQNNGV. CDR3 length equals 15 residues. Deletions cut 2 bases from V and 4 bases from J, with 12 bases between. CDR3 protein: CASSLRSDTGNTIYF. The DNA of the CDR3 is TGTGCCAGCAGCTTAAGGTCGGATACCGGAAACACCATATATTTT.

This clonotype was observed a few times. The chain recombines TRBV7-2 with TRBJ2-3; weak D call: TRBD2 (7 bases). The germline V and J ends were trimmed by 5 bases and 3 bases, with 18 bases remaining between them. Looked up from germline, CDR1 is SGHTA and CDR2 is FQGNSA. This CDR3 is 16 amino acids long. The CDR3 DNA reads as TGTGCCAGCAGCCGTTGGGGGGGCATTACAACAGATACGCAGTATTTT. Its protein product is CASSRWGGITTDTQYF.

This clonotype was counted many times. V and J are TRBV9 and TRBJ2-7; no clear D gene. The CDR3 is 15 amino acids. Germline V gene sequence: CDR1 SGDLS, CDR2 YYNGEE. The germline V and J ends were trimmed by 0 bases and 2 bases, with 12 bases remaining between them. DNA of the CDR3: TGTGCCAGCAGCGTAGACGGAGAGTTTACCTACGAGCAGTACTTC. Amino acids: CASSVDGEFTYEQYF.

This chain joins TRBV11-1 and TRBJ1-2; D possibly corresponds to TRBD1 (5 bases). The CDR3 has 14 residues. V shed 5 bases and J shed 6 bases, with 16 bases lying between them. Germline V CDR1 and CDR2: SGHAT, FQDESV (reference sequence). The CDR3 here is CASSAGVGVNGYTF. As DNA, the CDR3 is TGTGCCAGCAGCGCCGGGGTGGGGGTCAATGGCTACACCTTC.

The chain recombines TRBV7-2 with TRBJ2-3; D is unresolved. Trimming took 5 bases from V and 7 from J, leaving 13 bases between them. CDR1 is SGHTA and CDR2 is FQGNSA in the germline V gene. There are 13 residues in the CDR3. Here the CDR3 DNA reads TGTGCCAGCAGCCCGTGGCCCGAGAATACGCAGTATTTT. Its translation is CASSPWPENTQYF.

The sample holds many counts of this clonotype. The chain links TRBV12-3 or TRBV12-4 to TRBJ1-3; D is ambiguous. The V and J ends lost 6 bases and 0 bases respectively, with 9 bases between them. This CDR3 comprises 14 residues. The CDR3 DNA reads as TGTGCCAGCAGCCCCGCCCTCTCTGGAAACACCATATATTTT. It encodes CASSPALSGNTIYF.

J is TRBJ2-5 and V is TRBV6-2 or TRBV6-3; D may correspond to TRBD1 or TRBD2 (5 bases each). Germline CDR1 reads MNHEY; CDR2 reads SVGEGT. V was trimmed by 8 bases and J by 4 bases, leaving 11 bases between them. The CDR3 runs 12 residues. Here the CDR3 reads CASVGDGETQYF. CDR3 nucleotides: TGTGCCAGCGTGGGGGATGGAGAGACCCAGTACTTC.

This clonotype has a count of ten or more. The CDR3 nucleotides are TGTGCCAGCACATCCCGTAGCGGGAATGAAAAACTGTTTTTT. This translates into CASTSRSGNEKLFF. The V and J genes are TRBV12-3 or TRBV12-4 and TRBJ1-4, with D unresolved. The V gene lost 7 bases and the J gene lost 5 bases, with 14 bases spanning the gap. The CDR3 extends over 14 amino acids.

V and J are TRBV28 and TRBJ1-5, with TRBD1 as a possible D gene (5 bases). Per the germline V gene, CDR1 is MDHEN and CDR2 is SYDVKM. Trimming shortened V by 5 bases and J by 5 bases, and 22 bases separated the two germline ends. This CDR3 contains 17 residues. The CDR3 DNA follows: TGTGCCAGCAGTCCTTCTCTCATTCAGGGTCGGGATCAGCCCCAGCATTTT. Translating it yields CASSPSLIQGRDQPQHF.

This clonotype has ten or more counts. The chain is built from TRBV7-6 and TRBJ1-6, with TRBD1 as a possible D gene (6 bases). V shed 2 bases and J shed 4 bases, with 15 bases lying between them. Germline loops: CDR1 SGHVS, CDR2 FNYEAQ. The CDR3 is 17 amino acids. The CDR3 region is CASSLLREGGYNSPLHF. The CDR3 nucleotides read TGTGCCAGCAGCTTACTCCGCGAGGGGGGTTATAATTCACCCCTCCACTTT.

This clonotype has more than one count but fewer than ten. The chain combines TRBV20-1 with TRBJ2-6; 10 bases agree with TRBD1. V dropped 1 base and J dropped 3; count of bases not matched to a gene: 6. CDR3 length: 17 residues. Germline V gene data show CDR1 as DFQATT and CDR2 as SNEGSKA (reference sequence). CDR3 DNA: TGCAGTGCTAGAGTTCGACAGGGGGCGCTTGGGGCCAACGTCCTGACTTTC. It is translated as CSARVRQGALGANVLTF.

Turning to this clonotype: This may be a read error: a much more frequent sequence differs by one nucleotide. The chain carries TRBV20-1 and TRBJ2-4; 8 nucleotides match TRBD2. The CDR3 has 19 residues. With V trimmed by 1 base and J by 5 bases, 19 bases remained unmatched. The V gene's germline CDR1 is DFQATT and CDR2 SNEGSKA (reference sequence). CDR3 bases: TGCAGTGCTAGAGCCCCGAAGACTAGCGTTGGGGCCAGAGAAAACATTCAGTACTTC. Amino acid sequence: CSARAPKTSVGARENIQYF.

The rearrangement joins TRBV12-3 or TRBV12-4 to TRBJ2-1; D is ambiguous. V was shortened by 6 bases and J by 3 bases, with 9 bases between the two germline ends. This CDR3 contains 13 residues. CDR3: CASRPDLYNEQFF. The DNA of the CDR3 is TGTGCCAGCAGACCAGACCTCTACAATGAGCAGTTCTTC.

This clonotype was detected only a few times. This rearrangement joins TRBV13 to TRBJ2-5; TRBD2 is a possible D gene (5 bases). This CDR3 has 14 residues. Germline values: CDR1 PRHDT, CDR2 FYEKMQ (reference sequence). V gave up 4 bases and J gave up 0 bases, with 9 bases separating them. The CDR3 sequence is CASSSWRDQETQYF. CDR3 nucleotide sequence: TGTGCCAGCAGCTCCTGGCGGGACCAAGAGACCCAGTACTTC.

Ten or more counts support this clonotype. This rearrangement joins TRBV7-2 to TRBJ2-1; D is possibly TRBD2 (6 bases). Germline V gene lookup returns CDR1 SGHTA and CDR2 FQGNSA. This CDR3 is 15 amino acids long. V lost 4 bases and J 0 bases, leaving 10 bases between the germline ends. CDR3: CASSSSVRSYNEQFF. Written as DNA, the CDR3 is TGTGCCAGCAGCTCTAGCGTCCGCTCCTACAATGAGCAGTTCTTC. Looking up the rest from reference TRBV7-2 and TRBJ2-1 gives the full variable domain: GAGVSQSPSNKVTEKGKDVELRCDPISGHTALYWYRQSLGQGLEFLIYFQGNSAPDKSGLPSDRFSAERTGGSVSTLTIQRTQQEDSAVYLCASSSSVRSYNEQFFGPGTRLTVL.

Many counts were recorded for this clonotype. The genes are TRBV5-1 and TRBJ1-1; no reliable D call. The V end lost 0 bases, the J end lost 5 bases, and 11 bases lay between the germline ends. Germline V gives CDR1 SGHRS, CDR2 YFSETQ. The CDR3 is 14 amino acids. The CDR3 spells CASSLEAGLTEAFF. The DNA of the CDR3 is TGCGCCAGCAGCTTGGAGGCTGGGTTGACTGAAGCTTTCTTT.

This clonotype has ten or more counts. This chain connects TRBV10-3 to TRBJ1-2; TRBD1 matches 7 bases. CDR1 and CDR2 from the germline V gene are ENHRY and SYGVKD. Trimming at V came to 2 bases and at J to 14 bases, leaving 8 bases not matched to a gene. This CDR3 contains 12 residues. The CDR3 protein is CAISEPGGPGTF. The CDR3 DNA reads as TGTGCCATCAGTGAGCCAGGGGGACCTGGAACCTTC.

This chain links TRBV6-2 or TRBV6-3 with TRBJ2-7; the D is unclear. Between the trimmed V and J ends, which lost 4 bases and 3 bases, there was a span of 7 bases. The CDR3 has 12 amino acids. Looked up from germline, CDR1 is MNHEY and CDR2 is SVGEGT. The CDR3: CASSSRNYEQYV. CDR3 sequence (DNA): TGTGCCAGCAGTTCACGGAACTACGAGCAGTACGTC.

The table lists this clonotype with many counts. J is TRBJ2-1 and V is TRBV7-2; 12 bases match TRBD2. The germline gives CDR1 SGHTA, CDR2 FQGNSA. The CDR3 is 15 amino acids. The V and J ends lost 8 bases and 5 bases, in that order; junction bases with no gene match: 7. The CDR3 DNA is TGTGCCAGCCAGAGACTAGCGGGGGAGAACAATGAGCAGTTCTTC. Its translation is CASQRLAGENNEQFF.

The chain links TRBV7-2 to TRBJ1-1; D call uncertain. The CDR3 totals 12 residues. Germline V gives CDR1 SGHTA, CDR2 FQGNSA. Trimming shortened V by 5 bases and J by 5 bases, and 9 bases separated the two germline ends. The CDR3 loop reads CASSQELTEAFF. CDR3 sequence (DNA): TGTGCCAGCAGCCAAGAGCTTACTGAAGCTTTCTTT.

J is TRBJ2-3 and V is TRBV30; 8 nucleotides line up with TRBD2. The junction had 1 base not matched to a gene; V was cut back by 1 base and J by 4 bases. The length of the CDR3 is 13 residues. Looked up from germline, CDR1 is GTSNPN and CDR2 is SVGIG (reference sequence). The chain's CDR3 is CAWSAGGADTQYF. For the CDR3, the DNA is TGTGCCTGGAGTGCGGGGGGGGCAGATACGCAGTATTTT.

This clonotype was seen a few times. The chain uses TRBV12-3 or TRBV12-4 and TRBJ1-5; TRBD1 agrees at 7 bases. Unmatched junction bases numbered 6, after V lost 5 bases and J lost 2 bases. This CDR3 has 15 amino acids. The CDR3 DNA reads as TGTGCCAGCAGTAGGACAGGCACCGGCAATCAGCCCCAGCATTTT. This sequence encodes CASSRTGTGNQPQHF.